The present TCR beta chain was sequenced within a study of blood T cell repertoires in COVID-19. Participants' reported clinical history set cohort assignment. Recovered participants had two consecutive negative NP/OP PCR tests, healthcare professional clearance, or symptom resolution. Germline trimming cut 10 bases from V and 8 bases from J; bases unmatched to any gene: 4. In germline, CDR1 is ENHRY, CDR2 SYGVKD. The CDR3 consists of 11 residues. The repertoire was sequenced with immunoSEQ multiplex PCR; TCRdb's copy has only in-frame clones and lacks some. This table has under 200,000 clones, approximately 80% appearing once.

The V gene is TRBV10-3, the J gene TRBJ2-1; 8 bases fit TRBD2. Sequencing was done on a sample of PBMCs or T cells enriched from blood (not recorded which). The sequence came from a man aged 50 or older who had recovered from COVID-19. Here the CDR3 reads CATGGYDEQFF. The DNA for the CDR3 is TGTGCCACGGGGGGGTACGATGAGCAGTTCTTC.